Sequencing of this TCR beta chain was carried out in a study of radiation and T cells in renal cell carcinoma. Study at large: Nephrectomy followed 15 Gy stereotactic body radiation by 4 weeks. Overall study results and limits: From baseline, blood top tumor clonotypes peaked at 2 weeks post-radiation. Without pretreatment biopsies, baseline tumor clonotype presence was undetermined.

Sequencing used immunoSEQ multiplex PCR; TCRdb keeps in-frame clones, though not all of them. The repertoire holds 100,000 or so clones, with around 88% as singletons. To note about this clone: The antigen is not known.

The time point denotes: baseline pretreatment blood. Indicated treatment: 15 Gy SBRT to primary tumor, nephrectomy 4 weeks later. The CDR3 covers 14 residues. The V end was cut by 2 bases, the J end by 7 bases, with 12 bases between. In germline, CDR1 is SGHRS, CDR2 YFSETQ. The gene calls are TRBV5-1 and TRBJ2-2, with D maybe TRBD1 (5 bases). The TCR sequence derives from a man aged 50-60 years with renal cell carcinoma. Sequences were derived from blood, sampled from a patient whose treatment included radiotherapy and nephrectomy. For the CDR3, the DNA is TGCGCCAGCAGCTTACAACAGGTCGACGGGGAGCTGTTTTTT. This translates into CASSLQQVDGELFF. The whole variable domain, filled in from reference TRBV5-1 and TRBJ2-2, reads KAGVTQTPRYLIKTRGQQVTLSCSPISGHRSVSWYQQTPGQGLQFLFEYFSETQRNKGNFPGRFSGRQFSNSRSEMNVSTLELGDSALYLCASSLQQVDGELFFGEGSRLTVL.